Described below is a single TCR beta chain sequence and its context. V shed 3 bases and J shed 5 bases, with 30 bases lying between them. CDR3 length: 20 residues. Per the germline V gene, CDR1 is SGDLS and CDR2 is YYNGEE. The data were obtained in a study of T cell changes during pregnancy in multiple sclerosis. Method: immunoSEQ multiplex PCR; TCRdb's copy keeps in-frame clones and lacks some. The table shows tens of thousands of clones, with 92% occurring only once. The chain joins TRBV9 to TRBJ2-1; possibly TRBD1 or TRBD2 for D (9 bases each). Sample: peripheral blood, taken in the third trimester of pregnancy. The sequence came from a female donor with multiple sclerosis, enrolled in a pregnancy study. CDR3 residues: CASSAPRQGGSGRLDNEQFF. The CDR3 DNA follows: TGTGCCAGCAGCGCCCCCCGACAGGGGGGAAGCGGGAGGTTAGACAATGAGCAGTTCTTC.